The text below deals with one T cell receptor (beta chain). Only in-frame clones appear in the TCRdb table, and some are missing; sequencing was by immunoSEQ multiplex PCR. This table holds roughly 90,000 clones, 85% to 95% found once. V gave up 2 bases and J gave up 0 bases, with 9 bases separating them. This CDR3 has 14 residues. The germline gives CDR1 SQVTM, CDR2 ANQGSEA. The data originate from a study of control samples from healthy donors and cancer patients. The receptor was derived from a woman aged 30 to 39 in good health. V usage is TRBV29-1 and J usage is TRBJ2-3, with D uncertain. The sample consisted of blood. The CDR3 loop is CSVEPSLSTDTQYF. CDR3 coding DNA: TGCAGCGTTGAACCGTCCCTTAGCACAGATACGCAGTATTTT.